This T cell receptor beta chain was sequenced during a study of blood T cell repertoires in COVID-19. Original methodology: Reference gene primer amplification gave estimated nucleated cell counts. Sequencing was performed with immunoSEQ multiplex PCR; in TCRdb, only in-frame clones are kept and a portion is missing. V and J calls and clone size are given by that table; D and trimming were obtained from the DNA. The sample carries about 270,000 clones, 88% recorded once. Germline V gene sequence: CDR1 MDHEN, CDR2 SYDVKM. The CDR3 has 17 residues. The J segment lost 4 bases and the V segment lost 6 bases, leaving 14 bases of the junction unmatched.

The clonotype was recovered from a woman in her 30s who had recovered from COVID-19. The V and J genes are TRBV28 and TRBJ1-1, with 10 nucleotides matching TRBD1. The source material was PBMCs or T cells enriched from blood (not recorded which). CDR3 coding DNA: TGTGCCAGCAGCCAGGGCTTACCGGGACAGGGGTTCACTGAAGCTTTCTTT. It codes for CASSQGLPGQGFTEAFF.